This T cell receptor (beta chain) was captured in a study of cytomegalovirus exposure and HLA in healthy donors. Points from the study as a whole: Follow-up analysis seemed to connect common viral pathogens with several of the most significant clusters identified. The study labeled fewer than 200 TCR beta chains cytomegalovirus-associated.

Use of 60 Vbeta and 13 Jbeta primers characterized the PCR. The protocol was immunoSEQ multiplex PCR, while the TCRdb copy is restricted to in-frame clones and leaves out a portion. The sample holds approximately 170,000 clones; 76% are singletons and the top ten take about 0.8%. Concerning this clone: The antigen remains undetermined.

CDR3 size: 15 residues. Looked up from germline, CDR1 is SGHKS and CDR2 is YYEKEE (reference sequence). Trimming removed 0 bases from V and 3 bases from J, with 11 bases in between. The receptor's source is a female donor in good health and CMV-seronegative. This chain connects TRBV5-5 to TRBJ2-3; D possibly corresponds to TRBD1 (6 bases). The sample taken for sequencing was PBMCs. CDR3 DNA sequence: TGTGCCAGCAGCTTGGTAGGACAGAGGACAGATACGCAGTATTTT. It yields the protein CASSLVGQRTDTQYF.